The 14 T cell receptor beta chains below were found in one sample sequenced in a study of immune cell composition in non-small cell lung cancer. Method: immunoSEQ multiplex PCR; TCRdb's copy keeps in-frame clones and lacks some. The sample lists around 1,800 clones; 60% to 75% were seen once. Normal lung sampling was at least 3 cm from the tumour, as distant as possible. The specimen was non-adjacent lung tissue. All receptors come from a human donor with non-small cell lung cancer.

The chain combines TRBV5-5 with TRBJ2-5; D possibly corresponds to TRBD2 (7 bases). Germline values: CDR1 SGHKS, CDR2 YYEKEE (reference sequence). This CDR3 has 17 residues. V was trimmed by 5 bases and J by 5 bases, leaving 25 bases between them. The CDR3 bases are TGTGCCAGCAGACCCAATCCCCATGGGGGGGCGAAGGAGACCCAGTACTTC. It specifies CASRPNPHGGAKETQYF. The full variable domain, its missing parts supplied by reference TRBV5-5 and TRBJ2-5, is DAGVTQSPTHLIKTRGQQVTLRCSPISGHKSVSWYQQVLGQGPQFIFQYYEKEERGRGNFPDRFSARQFPNYSSELNVNALLLGDSALYLCASRPNPHGGAKETQYFGPGTRLLVL.

The sample holds one count of this clone. This sequence joins TRBV7-2 and TRBJ1-1; 9 bases are a match to TRBD1. This CDR3 contains 15 residues. CDR1 and CDR2 (germline): SGHTA, FQGNSA. Trimming took 5 bases from V and 4 from J; bases not matched to a gene: 8. CDR3 sequence (DNA): TGTGCCAGCAGCCGTAGGACAGGGGAAGGCACTGAAGCTTTCTTT. Encoded protein: CASSRRTGEGTEAFF.

This clone occurred once. This chain joins TRBV30 and TRBJ2-7, with D tentatively TRBD1 (6 bases). CDR1 and CDR2 (germline): GTSNPN, SVGIG (reference sequence). The CDR3 is made up of 14 amino acids. The V gene lost 0 bases and the J gene lost 0 bases, with 9 bases spanning the gap. CDR3 sequence: CAWSVQGISYEQYF. CDR3 in DNA: TGTGCCTGGAGTGTACAGGGCATCTCCTACGAGCAGTACTTC.

V usage is TRBV4-3 and J usage is TRBJ2-3; the D is unclear. V lost 3 bases and J 4 bases, leaving 11 bases between the germline ends. This CDR3 spans 14 amino acids. The germline gives CDR1 LGHNA, CDR2 YSLEER. For the CDR3, the DNA is TGCGCCAGCAGCCAGTCCAGCGTGTCAGATACGCAGTATTTT. This codes for CASSQSSVSDTQYF.

The chain joins TRBV5-4 to TRBJ1-4; 7 nucleotides align to TRBD1. The junction had 8 bases not matched to a gene; V was cut back by 5 bases and J by 7 bases. Germline V gene sequence: CDR1 SGHNT, CDR2 YYREEE (reference sequence). The CDR3 is made up of 14 amino acids. The CDR3 protein is CASSRDSSAEKLFF. In DNA form, the CDR3 reads TGTGCCAGCAGTCGGGACAGTAGTGCTGAAAAACTGTTTTTT.

This clone appeared a single time. The rearrangement joins TRBV7-9 to TRBJ2-3, with a tentative D call TRBD2 (7 bases). Germline values: CDR1 SEHNR, CDR2 FQNEAQ (reference sequence). CDR3 length: 16 residues. V dropped 2 bases and J dropped 2 bases, with 14 bases sitting between them. The CDR3 loop is CASSLRGAPFTDTQYF. The CDR3 bases are TGTGCCAGCAGCTTACGGGGGGCTCCGTTCACAGATACGCAGTATTTT.

The chain combines TRBV29-1 with TRBJ2-5; 8 nucleotides line up with TRBD1. V lost 7 bases and J lost 5; bases outside the gene matches: 15. The CDR3 consists of 15 residues. Germline-derived CDR1 and CDR2 are SQVTM and ANQGSEA. Here the CDR3 DNA reads TGCAGCGGGGTACTGGCAGGGGGCTCGATGGAGACCCAGTACTTC. As protein: CSGVLAGGSMETQYF. Combining the CDR3 with reference TRBV29-1 and TRBJ2-5 gives the whole variable domain SAVISQKPSRDICQRGTSLTIQCQVDSQVTMMFWYRQQPGQSLTLIATANQGSEATYESGFVIDKFPISRPNLTFSTLTVSNMSPEDSSIYLCSGVLAGGSMETQYFGPGTRLLVL.

This clone was recorded once. The rearrangement uses TRBV7-3 and TRBJ2-5; 8 bases fit TRBD2. The germline V gene encodes CDR1 SGHTA and CDR2 FQGTGA. The CDR3 loop spans 16 amino acids. After removal of 1 base from V and 5 bases from J, the junction contained 9 bases not matched to a gene. The chain's CDR3 is CASSLMAGGRGETQYF. The CDR3 nucleotides are TGTGCCAGCAGCTTAATGGCGGGGGGCCGAGGGGAGACCCAGTACTTC.

The chain has TRBV2 and TRBJ2-5, with a possible D match to TRBD2 (6 bases). Between the trimmed V and J ends, which lost 9 bases and 5 bases, there was a span of 13 bases. The CDR3 covers 12 residues. From germline, CDR1 is SNHLY and CDR2 FYNNEI. CDR3 nucleotide sequence: TGTGCCAGTAAAGAACGGGGGGAGACCCAGTACTTC. This sequence encodes CASKERGETQYF.

The rearrangement uses TRBV5-6 and TRBJ1-3; TRBD1 aligns across 8 bases. V trimming: 3 bases; J trimming: 7 bases; junction bases outside the gene matches: 3. The CDR3 runs 13 residues. In germline, CDR1 is SGHDT, CDR2 YYEEEE. Here the CDR3 DNA reads TGTGCCAGCAGCTCGACAGGGGTGAACACCATATATTTT. This gives the protein CASSSTGVNTIYF.

The V gene is TRBV6-5, the J gene TRBJ1-1, with D tentatively TRBD1 (5 bases). The CDR3 contains 15 residues. CDR1 is MNHEY, CDR2 SVGAGI, per germline. Trimming stripped 2 bases from V and 3 bases from J, with 13 bases between. Written as DNA, the CDR3 is TGTGCCAGCAGTTACACCACAGGAGAAGACACTGAAGCTTTCTTT. Encoded protein: CASSYTTGEDTEAFF.

The gene calls are TRBV15 and TRBJ2-3, with D possibly being TRBD2 (7 bases). This CDR3 is 17 amino acids long. V was pared by 3 bases and J by 3 bases, with 19 bases between. Looked up from germline, CDR1 is LNHNV and CDR2 is YYDKDF (reference sequence). CDR3 DNA sequence: TGTGCCACCAGCAGGGGATTACGGGGGGCCGGAACAGATACGCAGTATTTT. This gives the protein CATSRGLRGAGTDTQYF. Full variable domain (missing parts from reference TRBV15 and TRBJ2-3): DAMVIQNPRYQVTQFGKPVTLSCSQTLNHNVMYWYQQKSSQAPKLLFHYYDKDFNNEADTPDNFQSRRPNTSFCFLDIRSPGLGDTAMYLCATSRGLRGAGTDTQYFGPGTRLTVL.

The V gene is TRBV2, the J gene TRBJ1-2; TRBD1 might be the D (6 bases). The CDR3 has 13 residues. CDR1 and CDR2 (germline): SNHLY, FYNNEI. With 11 bases removed from V and 6 bases from J, the gap between germline ends came to 19 bases. DNA for the CDR3: TGTGCCTGCGTGACAGGAGAGGAGAATGGCTACACCTTC. Translating gives CACVTGEENGYTF.

The V call is TRBV6-1, the J call TRBJ2-1; D call uncertain. Germline-derived CDR1 and CDR2 are MNHNS and SASEGT. The V gene lost 6 bases and the J gene lost 6 bases, with 12 bases spanning the gap. The CDR3 is 13 amino acids. The CDR3: CASRAVKGNEQFF. CDR3 DNA: TGTGCCAGCAGGGCGGTTAAAGGCAATGAGCAGTTCTTC.